The 30 T cell receptor beta chains below were found in one sample sequenced in a study of beta chain features in type 1 diabetes. The entirety of the isolated RNA underwent reverse transcription, so expressed TCRB transcripts were sequenced. Clones were read by immunoSEQ multiplex PCR, and TCRdb kept only the in-frame ones, dropping some. The table has about 360,000 clones, roughly 12% seen once. The source material was naive CD4+ T cells from blood. These TCRs come from a man aged 18 to 29 in good health.

This chain connects TRBV7-3 to TRBJ2-1, with a possible D match to TRBD2 (7 bases). The CDR3 consists of 19 residues. Germline V gene sequence: CDR1 SGHTA, CDR2 FQGTGA. The V end was cut by 5 bases, the J end by 0 bases, with 23 bases between. CDR3 sequence reads: CASSRTSRRGLSSYNEQFF. The CDR3 DNA follows: TGTGCCAGCAGCCGCACCTCTAGGCGGGGGCTTAGCTCCTACAATGAGCAGTTCTTC. Complete variable domain (other parts from reference TRBV7-3 and TRBJ2-1): GAGVSQTPSNKVTEKGKYVELRCDPISGHTALYWYRQSLGQGPEFLIYFQGTGAADDSGLPNDRFFAVRPEGSVSTLKIQRTERGDSAVYLCASSRTSRRGLSSYNEQFFGPGTRLTVL.

The V gene is TRBV4-3, the J gene TRBJ1-1; TRBD1 agrees at 7 bases. This CDR3 contains 16 residues. V gave up 2 bases and J gave up 3 bases; unmatched junction bases: 9. Per germline, CDR1 LGHNA and CDR2 YSLEER. CDR3 residues: CASSQKAIGGDTEAFF. In DNA, the CDR3 is TGCGCCAGCAGCCAAAAAGCAATAGGGGGCGACACTGAAGCTTTCTTT.

This clone showed up just a few times. This rearrangement joins TRBV28 to TRBJ2-4; 7 nucleotides agree with TRBD2. This CDR3 is built from 15 residues. Germline V gene sequence: CDR1 MDHEN, CDR2 SYDVKM. Losses at the gene ends were 5 bases for V and 3 bases for J; bases not matched to a gene: 7. The CDR3 loop reads CASSPQGGGKNIQYF. Written as DNA, the CDR3 is TGTGCCAGCAGTCCTCAGGGCGGGGGCAAAAACATTCAGTACTTC.

This clone was seen more than once but under ten times. The chain carries TRBV27 and TRBJ2-5; 14 bases fit TRBD2. Germline loops: CDR1 MNHEY, CDR2 SMNVEV (reference sequence). CDR3 length equals 14 residues. The J segment lost 3 bases and the V segment lost 6 bases, leaving 0 bases of the junction unmatched. The CDR3 DNA reads as TGTGCCAGCAGGGGACTAGCGGGAGAAGAGACCCAGTACTTC. This sequence encodes CASRGLAGEETQYF.

This clone turned up a few times. The chain couples TRBV30 to TRBJ1-4; possible D gene TRBD1, 5 bases. V dropped 2 bases and J dropped 8 bases, with 12 bases sitting between them. Germline CDR1 GTSNPN, CDR2 SVGIG (reference sequence). The CDR3 length is 13 residues. The CDR3 DNA reads as TGTGCCTGGAGTTCTAGTAGGGGAGAAAAACTGTTTTTT. Residues: CAWSSSRGEKLFF.

Here the CDR3 reads CASSGGASGSPYEQYF. The CDR3 bases are TGTGCCAGCAGCGGGGGGGCTAGCGGGAGTCCCTACGAGCAGTACTTC. V is TRBV7-3 and J is TRBJ2-7; 10 bases are a match to TRBD2. There are 16 residues in the CDR3. Germline V gives CDR1 SGHTA, CDR2 FQGTGA. Germline trimming cut 5 bases from V and 2 bases from J; bases unmatched to any gene: 9.

Turning to this clone: Mismatch with germline at one junction end may stem from a read error. This specimen includes other DNA sequences encoding the same CDR3. The chain's CDR3 is CATSRDSEAGGLSYNEQFF. The DNA of the CDR3 is TGTGCCACCAGCAGAGATTCGGAAGCGGGCGGGCTCTCCTACAATGAGCAATTCTTC. The chain recombines TRBV15 with TRBJ2-1; TRBD2 might be the D (6 bases). Germline V gene data show CDR1 as LNHNV and CDR2 as YYDKDF (reference sequence). The CDR3 contains 19 residues.

The chain links TRBV25-1 to TRBJ1-5, with D uncertain. Germline V gene lookup returns CDR1 MGHDK and CDR2 SYGVNS. The CDR3 runs 14 residues. Trimming removed 3 bases at V and 1 base at J, with 7 bases between. CDR3: CASSDAGSNQPQHF. DNA of the CDR3: TGTGCCAGCAGTGACGCGGGAAGCAATCAGCCCCAGCATTTT.

This clone was picked up a small number of times. The V gene is TRBV7-9, the J gene TRBJ1-5; D is unresolved. V dropped 3 bases and J dropped 3 bases, with 9 bases sitting between them. Germline V gene lookup returns CDR1 SEHNR and CDR2 FQNEAQ (reference sequence). The CDR3 sequence is 14 residues long. The CDR3 sequence is CASSFGGINQPQHF. The CDR3 bases are TGTGCCAGCAGCTTCGGAGGTATCAATCAGCCCCAGCATTTT.

This rearrangement joins TRBV6-5 to TRBJ2-7; 11 bases agree with TRBD1. The V and J ends lost 4 bases and 4 bases, in that order; junction bases with no gene match: 6. The CDR3 sequence is 15 residues long. Germline V gene sequence: CDR1 MNHEY, CDR2 SVGAGI. CDR3 DNA: TGTGCCAGCAGTTTCCGGGACAGGGGGTATTACGAGCAGTACTTC. Amino acids: CASSFRDRGYYEQYF.

This clone has a handful of counts. This sequence joins TRBV11-1 and TRBJ2-1, with 13 bases that match TRBD2. This CDR3 contains 14 residues. Germline CDR1 is SGHAT and CDR2 is FQDESV (reference sequence). V lost 7 bases, J lost 10 bases, and 7 bases stayed unmatched. CDR3 region: CASTSGLAGWEQFF. CDR3 nucleotides: TGTGCCAGCACCTCGGGACTAGCGGGGTGGGAGCAGTTCTTC.

This clone has only a few counts. The V call is TRBV6-4, the J call TRBJ1-1, with D unresolved. The germline gives CDR1 MRHNA, CDR2 SNTAGT. This CDR3 is 16 amino acids long. V was cut by 2 bases and J by 3 bases, with 16 bases left in between. For the CDR3, the DNA is TGTGCCAGCAGTGACCAAGGGAGGTCGGTGCACACTGAAGCTTTCTTT. It codes for CASSDQGRSVHTEAFF.

This rearrangement joins TRBV6-1 to TRBJ2-7; TRBD2 agrees at 7 bases. V dropped 4 bases and J dropped 3; count of bases not matched to a gene: 12. This CDR3 region has 16 residues. Germline V gene lookup returns CDR1 MNHNS and CDR2 SASEGT. CDR3 coding DNA: TGTGCCAGCAGTGCCCCAGGAGGCGGGAGAGGCTACGAGCAGTACTTC. Translated, it gives CASSAPGGGRGYEQYF.

This clone was observed a few times. V is TRBV28 and J is TRBJ1-2; 7 bases match TRBD1. CDR3 length: 16 amino acids. V lost 5 bases and J lost 0; bases outside the gene matches: 9. Germline CDR1 is MDHEN and CDR2 is SYDVKM. CDR3 loop: CASSPNRGDANYGYTF. DNA of the CDR3: TGTGCCAGCAGTCCCAACAGGGGCGACGCTAACTATGGCTACACCTTC.

Points on this clone: Distinct nucleotide sequences in the sample also encode this CDR3. This sequence joins TRBV30 and TRBJ2-2, with D unresolved. With 0 bases removed from V and 6 bases from J, the gap between germline ends came to 8 bases. Germline-derived CDR1 and CDR2 are GTSNPN and SVGIG (reference sequence). The CDR3 runs 13 residues. Written as DNA, the CDR3 is TGTGCCTGGAGTGTACTTCTAGCCGGGGAGCTGTTTTTT. This sequence encodes CAWSVLLAGELFF.

This clone was seen more than once but under ten times. V and J are TRBV6-5 and TRBJ2-7, with TRBD2 as a possible D gene (7 bases). The CDR3 has 13 residues. Germline V gene lookup returns CDR1 MNHEY and CDR2 SVGAGI. The CDR3 DNA is TGTGCTACCCGGGGGGCGGTACTTCACGAGCAGTACTTC. This codes for CATRGAVLHEQYF.

The gene calls are TRBV18 and TRBJ1-5; 7 bases line up with TRBD1. Germline V gene sequence: CDR1 KGHSH, CDR2 LQKENI. Germline trimming cut 5 bases from V and 2 bases from J; bases unmatched to any gene: 3. This CDR3 has 14 amino acids. In DNA form, the CDR3 reads TGTGCCAGCTCATTGACAGGGCGCAATCAGCCCCAGCATTTT. Protein product: CASSLTGRNQPQHF.

This clone was counted between two and nine times. CDR3 in amino acids: CASSPIRGPRPEKLFF. CDR3 nucleotides: TGTGCCAGCAGCCCGATCAGGGGACCCCGACCGGAAAAACTGTTTTTT. This rearrangement joins TRBV7-9 to TRBJ1-4, with D possibly being TRBD1 (6 bases). Germline-derived CDR1 and CDR2 are SEHNR and FQNEAQ (reference sequence). The ends were cut back, 5 bases at V and 8 bases at J, with 21 bases in the middle. The length of the CDR3 is 16 residues.

This clone was detected only a few times. This chain uses TRBV5-4 with TRBJ2-3; D perhaps matches TRBD2 (6 bases). The CDR3 contains 16 residues. Trimming removed 1 base at V and 7 bases at J, with 19 bases between. Germline loops: CDR1 SGHNT, CDR2 YYREEE (reference sequence). As DNA, the CDR3 is TGTGCCAGCAGCTTGTTAGGACTCCGGGAGAAGTATACGCAGTATTTT. It codes for CASSLLGLREKYTQYF.

This rearrangement joins TRBV7-8 to TRBJ2-3; 7 bases line up with TRBD2. CDR1 and CDR2 from the germline V gene are SGHVS and FQNEAQ. There are 14 residues in the CDR3. Trimming cost V 1 base and J 6 bases; bases outside gene matches: 4. CDR3 sequence: CASSLVWGGDTQYF. The CDR3, as DNA: TGTGCCAGCAGCTTAGTATGGGGGGGGGATACGCAGTATTTT.

Notes on this clone: Other nucleotide sequences in the sample specify the same CDR3. The J gene is TRBJ2-6, the V gene TRBV9, with D possibly being TRBD1 (5 bases). The CDR3 consists of 15 residues. Trimming cost V 4 bases and J 4 bases, with 12 bases left between them. Germline assignment: CDR1 SGDLS and CDR2 YYNGEE. This CDR3 reads CASSPQGSGANVLTF. The CDR3 DNA follows: TGTGCCAGCAGCCCCCAGGGTAGCGGGGCCAACGTCCTGACTTTC.

The chain carries TRBV19 and TRBJ2-6; the D gene is possibly TRBD1 (6 bases). V was clipped by 6 bases and J by 1 base, with 19 bases between them. The CDR3 runs 18 residues. Germline CDR1 reads LNHDA; CDR2 reads SQIVND (reference sequence). CDR3 DNA: TGTGCCAGTAGGCGTCCGTCAGGGGCACGGTCTGGGGCCAACGTCCTGACTTTC. Translation gives CASRRPSGARSGANVLTF.

Of note for this clone: A much larger clone sits a single nucleotide away, making a read error possible. J is TRBJ2-5 and V is TRBV6-5, with D hard to call. The CDR3 has 11 residues. With 6 bases removed from V and 2 bases from J, the gap between germline ends came to 4 bases. Germline CDR1 reads MNHEY; CDR2 reads SVGAGI. Here the CDR3 DNA reads TGTGCCAGCAGCACTCAAGAGACCCAGTACTTC. The encoded protein is CASSTQETQYF.

This clone was detected only a few times. V gene TRBV14 combines with J gene TRBJ1-1, with 7 nucleotides matching TRBD1. Germline assignment: CDR1 SGHDN and CDR2 FVKESK. CDR3 length equals 14 residues. V shed 4 bases, J shed 2 bases, and the junction held 4 bases outside the gene matches. CDR3 loop: CASSPGQYNTEAFF. CDR3 sequence (DNA): TGTGCCAGCAGCCCGGGACAGTATAACACTGAAGCTTTCTTT.

The chain couples TRBV5-1 to TRBJ1-5; 7 positions match TRBD1. CDR3 size: 15 residues. CDR1 and CDR2 from the germline V gene are SGHRS and YFSETQ. V shed 4 bases, J shed 1 base, and the junction held 5 bases outside the gene matches. Written as DNA, the CDR3 is TGCGCCAGCAGCCCGACAGGGAACAGCAATCAGCCCCAGCATTTT. The encoded protein is CASSPTGNSNQPQHF.

This clone was counted between two and nine times. The genes are TRBV5-4 and TRBJ2-1; 8 bases agree with TRBD2. Per the germline V gene, CDR1 is SGHNT and CDR2 is YYREEE (reference sequence). This CDR3 contains 15 residues. V was pared by 4 bases and J by 9 bases, with 12 bases of the junction left unmatched. The CDR3 bases are TGTGCCAGCAGCACCCGGGAGGGCCGCTGGGGTGAGCAGTTCTTC. Its translation: CASSTREGRWGEQFF.

The CDR3 spells CASSLNREGEQYF. The CDR3 nucleotides read TGTGCCAGCAGCCTCAACAGGGAGGGCGAGCAGTACTTC. The chain joins TRBV7-3 to TRBJ2-7; tentative D call: TRBD2 (7 bases). Looked up from germline, CDR1 is SGHTA and CDR2 is FQGTGA. The CDR3 is 13 residues long. The V end lost 5 bases, the J end lost 6 bases, and 14 bases lay between the germline ends.

The chain has TRBV11-2 and TRBJ2-7; 12 nucleotides align to TRBD2. This CDR3 comprises 15 residues. Germline CDR1 reads SGHAT; CDR2 reads FQNNGV. Trimming removed 3 bases from V and 10 bases from J; junction bases left unmatched: 10. CDR3 sequence: CASSFFGLAGGSQYF. For the CDR3, the DNA is TGTGCCAGCAGCTTCTTCGGGCTAGCGGGAGGGTCCCAGTACTTC.

This rearrangement joins TRBV7-2 to TRBJ2-7, with a tentative D call TRBD2 (6 bases). Germline V CDR1 and CDR2: SGHTA, FQGNSA. Trimming shortened V by 5 bases and J by 1 base, and 12 bases separated the two germline ends. The CDR3 has 14 residues. CDR3 in amino acids: CASSGDWLSYEQYF. In DNA form, the CDR3 reads TGTGCCAGCAGCGGGGACTGGCTATCCTACGAGCAGTACTTC.

Here the CDR3 reads CASSLRPAGETQYF. In DNA, the CDR3 is TGTGCCAGCAGTTTAAGGCCAGCAGGAGAGACCCAGTACTTC. The genes are TRBV27 and TRBJ2-5; D is unresolved. Per germline, CDR1 MNHEY and CDR2 SMNVEV (reference sequence). This CDR3 is built from 14 residues. Deletions cut 2 bases from V and 4 bases from J, with 11 bases between.